What follows is one T cell receptor beta chain and its context. The CDR3 spans 15 residues. The V end lost 6 bases, the J end lost 0 bases, and 12 bases lay between the germline ends. From germline, CDR1 is SNHLY and CDR2 FYNNEI. This record belongs to a study of T-cell memory formation after mild COVID-19. Each CDR3 protein is one row after TCRdb ran MiXCR on the 5' RACE reads. The sample gives roughly 450,000 distinct CDR3 sequences, 18% of which show up once; over 9% is in the top ten. The sequencing input was PBMCs or a T cell subset sorted from them (not recorded which). The sequence was obtained from an adult woman who had mild COVID-19 (a few samples of this study predate the infection). Cell type and time point are not known. The rearrangement joins TRBV2 to TRBJ1-5; D unclear. The DNA of the CDR3 is TGTGCCAGCAGCGAGGCCAGACATAGCAATCAGCCCCAGCATTTT. It translates to CASSEARHSNQPQHF.